This record concerns one T cell receptor (beta chain) sequence. This specimen belongs to a study of patients and donors after allogeneic stem cell transplantation. TCRdb called the RT-PCR reads again in MiXCR, with one record for every CDR3 protein. The sample has 400,000 to 500,000 distinct CDR3 sequences; 15% to 20% are singletons. Sequencing was carried out using blood, either unsorted or a sorted T cell fraction (not recorded which). The sequence was obtained from a human donor who was either an allogeneic HSCT recipient or a stem cell or donor lymphocyte infusion donor (not recorded which). It is not recorded whose cells these are; they may come from a transplant donor.

The CDR3 here is CASSEVDSNQPQHF. The CDR3, as DNA: TGTGCCAGCAGTGAAGTGGATAGCAATCAGCCCCAGCATTTT. The rearrangement uses TRBV25-1 and TRBJ1-5; D not certain. The V gene lost 2 bases and the J gene lost 0 bases, with 5 bases spanning the gap. Germline V gene data show CDR1 as MGHDK and CDR2 as SYGVNS. The length of the CDR3 is 14 residues.